The T cell receptor beta chain under discussion was sequenced for a study of blood T cell repertoires in COVID-19. J lost 7 bases, V lost 5 bases, and 5 bases had no gene match. This CDR3 has 13 amino acids. Per germline, CDR1 MNHNY and CDR2 SVGAGI (reference sequence). Generated by immunoSEQ multiplex PCR, the TCRdb table keeps only in-frame clones and is missing some. The table records about 370,000 clones, around 89% of them present only once. The V gene is TRBV6-6, the J gene TRBJ1-3, with 7 bases fitting TRBD1. This TCR was recovered from a woman aged 25 to 39 with COVID-19, enrolled during active disease. Material for sequencing was peripheral blood. CDR3 in amino acids: CASSIRQGNTIYF. CDR3 DNA sequence: TGTGCCAGCAGTATCAGACAGGGTAACACCATATATTTT.